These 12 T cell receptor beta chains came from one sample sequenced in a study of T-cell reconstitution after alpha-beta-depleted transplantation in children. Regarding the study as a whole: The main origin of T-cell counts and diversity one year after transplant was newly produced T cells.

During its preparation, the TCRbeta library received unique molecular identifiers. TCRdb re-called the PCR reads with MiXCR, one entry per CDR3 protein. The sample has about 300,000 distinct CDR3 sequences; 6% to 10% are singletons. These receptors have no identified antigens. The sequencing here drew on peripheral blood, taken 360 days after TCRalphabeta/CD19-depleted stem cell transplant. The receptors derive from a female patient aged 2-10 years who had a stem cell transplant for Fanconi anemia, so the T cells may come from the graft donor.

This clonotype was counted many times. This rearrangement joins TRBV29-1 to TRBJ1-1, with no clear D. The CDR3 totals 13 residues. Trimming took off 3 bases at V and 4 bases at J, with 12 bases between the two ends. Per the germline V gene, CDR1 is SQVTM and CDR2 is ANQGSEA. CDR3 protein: CSVDGQVGTEAFF. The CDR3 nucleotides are TGCAGCGTTGACGGTCAGGTGGGCACTGAAGCTTTCTTT.

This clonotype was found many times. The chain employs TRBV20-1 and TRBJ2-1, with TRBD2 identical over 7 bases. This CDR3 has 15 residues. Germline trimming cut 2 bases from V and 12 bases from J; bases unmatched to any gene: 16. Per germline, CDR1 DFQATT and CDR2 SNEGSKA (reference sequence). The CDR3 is CSARPERESGLLQFF. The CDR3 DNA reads TGCAGTGCTAGACCCGAGCGGGAAAGTGGCCTTTTGCAGTTCTTC.

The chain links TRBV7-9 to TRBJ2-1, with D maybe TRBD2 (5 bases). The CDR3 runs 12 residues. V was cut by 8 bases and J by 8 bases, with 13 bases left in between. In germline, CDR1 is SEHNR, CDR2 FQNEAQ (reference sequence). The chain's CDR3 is CASLTGSHEQFF. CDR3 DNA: TGTGCCAGCTTGACGGGGTCCCATGAGCAGTTCTTC.

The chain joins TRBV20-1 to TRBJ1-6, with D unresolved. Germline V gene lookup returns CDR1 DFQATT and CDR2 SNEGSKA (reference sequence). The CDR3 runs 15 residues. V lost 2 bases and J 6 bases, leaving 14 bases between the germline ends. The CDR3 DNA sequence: TGCAGTGCTAGATCGCTGGGTGTAGGTAATTCACCCCTCCACTTT. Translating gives CSARSLGVGNSPLHF.

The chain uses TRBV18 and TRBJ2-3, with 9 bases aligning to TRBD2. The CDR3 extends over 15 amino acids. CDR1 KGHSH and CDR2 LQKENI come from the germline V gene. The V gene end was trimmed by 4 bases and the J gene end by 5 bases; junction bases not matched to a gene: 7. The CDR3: CASSRSSGGGDTQYF. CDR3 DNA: TGTGCCAGCTCACGGAGTAGCGGGGGAGGAGATACGCAGTATTTT.

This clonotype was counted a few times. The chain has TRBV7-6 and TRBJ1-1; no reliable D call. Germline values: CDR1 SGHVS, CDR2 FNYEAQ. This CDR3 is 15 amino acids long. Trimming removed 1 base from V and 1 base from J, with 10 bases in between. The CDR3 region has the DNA TGTGCCAGCAGCTTAGGGCCCAGCCGGAACACTGAAGCTTTCTTT. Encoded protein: CASSLGPSRNTEAFF.

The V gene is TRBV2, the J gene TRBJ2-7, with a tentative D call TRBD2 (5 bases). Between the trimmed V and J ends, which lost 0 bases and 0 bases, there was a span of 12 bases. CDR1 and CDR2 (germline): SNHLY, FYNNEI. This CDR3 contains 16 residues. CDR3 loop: CASSEALGSPSYEQYF. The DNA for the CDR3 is TGTGCCAGCAGTGAAGCCCTAGGGAGCCCCTCCTACGAGCAGTACTTC.

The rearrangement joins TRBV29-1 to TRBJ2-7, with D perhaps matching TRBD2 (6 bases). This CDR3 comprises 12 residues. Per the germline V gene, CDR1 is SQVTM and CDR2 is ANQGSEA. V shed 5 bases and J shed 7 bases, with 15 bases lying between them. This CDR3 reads CSVTQNGGEQYV. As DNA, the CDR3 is TGCAGCGTTACCCAGAACGGGGGTGAGCAGTACGTC.

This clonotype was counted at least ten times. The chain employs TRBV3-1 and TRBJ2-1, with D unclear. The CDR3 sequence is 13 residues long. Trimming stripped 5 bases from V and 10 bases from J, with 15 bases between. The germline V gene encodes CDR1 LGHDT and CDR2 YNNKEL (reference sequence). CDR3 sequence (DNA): TGTGCCAGCAGCTCTCCTCGGGCTTCCGAGCAGTTCTTC. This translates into CASSSPRASEQFF.

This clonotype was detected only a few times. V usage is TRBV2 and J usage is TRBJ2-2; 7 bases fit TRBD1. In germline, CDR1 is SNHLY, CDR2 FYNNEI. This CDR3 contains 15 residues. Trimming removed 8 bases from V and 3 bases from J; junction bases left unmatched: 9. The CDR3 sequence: CASAIDRADTGELFF. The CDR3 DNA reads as TGTGCCAGCGCAATTGACAGGGCGGACACCGGGGAGCTGTTTTTT.

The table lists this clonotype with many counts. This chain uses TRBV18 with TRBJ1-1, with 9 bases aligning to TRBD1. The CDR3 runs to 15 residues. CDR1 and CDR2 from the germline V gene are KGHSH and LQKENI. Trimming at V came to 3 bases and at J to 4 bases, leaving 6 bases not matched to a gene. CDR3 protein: CASSPAGQGATEAFF. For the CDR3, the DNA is TGTGCCAGCTCACCGGCGGGACAGGGCGCCACTGAAGCTTTCTTT.

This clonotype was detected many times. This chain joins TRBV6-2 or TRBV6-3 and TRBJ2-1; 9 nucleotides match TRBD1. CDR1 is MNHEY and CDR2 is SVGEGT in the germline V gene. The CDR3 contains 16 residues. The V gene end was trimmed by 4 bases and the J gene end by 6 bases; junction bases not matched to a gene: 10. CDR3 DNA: TGTGCCAGCAGTTTAGTGGGGGGACAGGGTCCCAATGAGCAGTTCTTC. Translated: CASSLVGGQGPNEQFF.